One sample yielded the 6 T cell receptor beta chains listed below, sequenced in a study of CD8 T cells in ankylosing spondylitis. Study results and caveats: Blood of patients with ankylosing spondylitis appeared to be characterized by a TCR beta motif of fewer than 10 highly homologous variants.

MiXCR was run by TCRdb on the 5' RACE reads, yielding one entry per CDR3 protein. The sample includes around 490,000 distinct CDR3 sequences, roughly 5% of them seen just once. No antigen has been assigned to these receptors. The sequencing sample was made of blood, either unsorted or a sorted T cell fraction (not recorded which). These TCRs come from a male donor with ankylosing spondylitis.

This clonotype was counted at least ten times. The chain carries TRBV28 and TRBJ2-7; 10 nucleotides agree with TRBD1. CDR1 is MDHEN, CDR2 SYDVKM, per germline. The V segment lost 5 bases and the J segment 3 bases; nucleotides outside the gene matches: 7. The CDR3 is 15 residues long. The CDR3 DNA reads TGTGCCAGCAGTCCGACAGGGGGCGAGGGCTACGAGCAGTACTTC. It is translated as CASSPTGGEGYEQYF.

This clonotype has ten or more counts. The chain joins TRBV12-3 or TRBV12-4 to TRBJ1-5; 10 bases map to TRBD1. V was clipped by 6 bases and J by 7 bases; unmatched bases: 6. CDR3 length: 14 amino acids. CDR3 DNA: TGTGCCAGCAGCCCGACAGGGGGCTGGCAGCCCCAGCATTTT. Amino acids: CASSPTGGWQPQHF.

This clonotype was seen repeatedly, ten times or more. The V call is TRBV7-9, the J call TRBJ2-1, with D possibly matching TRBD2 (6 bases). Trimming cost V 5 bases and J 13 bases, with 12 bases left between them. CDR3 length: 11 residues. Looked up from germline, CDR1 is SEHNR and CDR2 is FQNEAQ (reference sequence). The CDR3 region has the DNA TGTGCCAGCAGCCCACGGGACTTACAGTTCTTC. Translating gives CASSPRDLQFF. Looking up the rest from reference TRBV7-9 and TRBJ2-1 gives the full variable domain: DTGVSQNPRHKITKRGQNVTFRCDPISEHNRLYWYRQTLGQGPEFLTYFQNEAQLEKSRLLSDRFSAERPKGSFSTLEIQRTEQGDSAMYLCASSPRDLQFFGPGTRLTVL.

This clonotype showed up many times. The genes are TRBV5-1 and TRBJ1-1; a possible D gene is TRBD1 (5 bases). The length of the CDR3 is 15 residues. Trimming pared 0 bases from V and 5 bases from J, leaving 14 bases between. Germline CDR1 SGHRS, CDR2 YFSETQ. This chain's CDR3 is CASSLGGASGTEAFF. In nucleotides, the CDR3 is TGCGCCAGCAGCTTGGGAGGGGCATCGGGGACTGAAGCTTTCTTT. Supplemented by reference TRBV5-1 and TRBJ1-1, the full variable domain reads KAGVTQTPRYLIKTRGQQVTLSCSPISGHRSVSWYQQTPGQGLQFLFEYFSETQRNKGNFPGRFSGRQFSNSRSEMNVSTLELGDSALYLCASSLGGASGTEAFFGQGTRLTVV.

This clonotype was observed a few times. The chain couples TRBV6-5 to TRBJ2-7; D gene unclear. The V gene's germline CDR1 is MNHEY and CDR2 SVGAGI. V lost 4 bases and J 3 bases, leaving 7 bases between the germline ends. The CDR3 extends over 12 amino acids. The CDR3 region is CASSSPDYEQYF. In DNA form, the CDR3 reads TGTGCCAGCAGTTCCCCAGACTACGAGCAGTACTTC.

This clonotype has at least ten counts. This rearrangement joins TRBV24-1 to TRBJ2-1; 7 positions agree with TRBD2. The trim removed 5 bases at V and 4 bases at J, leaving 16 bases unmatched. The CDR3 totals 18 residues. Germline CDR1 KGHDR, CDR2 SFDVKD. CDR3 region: CATSVGGPNSGGYNEQFF. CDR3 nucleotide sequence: TGTGCCACCAGTGTTGGCGGGCCTAACTCCGGGGGGTACAATGAGCAGTTCTTC.